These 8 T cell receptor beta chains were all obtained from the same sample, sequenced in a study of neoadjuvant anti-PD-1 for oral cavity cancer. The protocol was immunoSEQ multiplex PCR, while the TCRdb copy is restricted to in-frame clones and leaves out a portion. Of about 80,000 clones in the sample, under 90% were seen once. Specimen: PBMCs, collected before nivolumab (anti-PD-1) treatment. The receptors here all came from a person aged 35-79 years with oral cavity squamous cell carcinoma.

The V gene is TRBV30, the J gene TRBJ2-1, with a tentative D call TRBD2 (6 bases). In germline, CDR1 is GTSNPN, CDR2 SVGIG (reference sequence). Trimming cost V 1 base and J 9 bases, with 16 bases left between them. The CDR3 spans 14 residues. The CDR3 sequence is CAWSADGRGSEQFF. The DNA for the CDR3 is TGTGCCTGGAGTGCGGACGGGAGAGGCAGTGAGCAGTTCTTC.

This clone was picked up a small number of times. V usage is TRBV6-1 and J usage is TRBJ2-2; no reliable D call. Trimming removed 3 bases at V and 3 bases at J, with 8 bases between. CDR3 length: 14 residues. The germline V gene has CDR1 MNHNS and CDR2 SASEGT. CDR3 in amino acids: CASSDAAYTGELFF. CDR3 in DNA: TGTGCCAGCAGTGACGCAGCGTACACCGGGGAGCTGTTTTTT.

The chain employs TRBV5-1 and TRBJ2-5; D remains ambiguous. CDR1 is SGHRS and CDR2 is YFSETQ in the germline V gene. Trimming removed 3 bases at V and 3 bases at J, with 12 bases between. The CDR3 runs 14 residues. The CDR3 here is CASSSVGRKETQYF. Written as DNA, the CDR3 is TGCGCCAGCAGCTCGGTCGGCAGGAAAGAGACCCAGTACTTC.

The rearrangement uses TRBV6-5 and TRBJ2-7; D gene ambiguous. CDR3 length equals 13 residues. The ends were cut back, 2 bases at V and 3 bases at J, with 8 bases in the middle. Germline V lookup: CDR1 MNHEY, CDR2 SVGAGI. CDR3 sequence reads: CASSYGKFYEQYF. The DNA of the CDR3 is TGTGCCAGCAGTTACGGGAAATTCTACGAGCAGTACTTC.

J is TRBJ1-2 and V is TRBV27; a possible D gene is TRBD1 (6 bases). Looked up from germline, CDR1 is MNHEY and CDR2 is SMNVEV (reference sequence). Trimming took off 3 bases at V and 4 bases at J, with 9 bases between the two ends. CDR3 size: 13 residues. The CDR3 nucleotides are TGTGCCAGCAGTTTGAGGGGGGTCTATGGCTACACCTTC. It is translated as CASSLRGVYGYTF.

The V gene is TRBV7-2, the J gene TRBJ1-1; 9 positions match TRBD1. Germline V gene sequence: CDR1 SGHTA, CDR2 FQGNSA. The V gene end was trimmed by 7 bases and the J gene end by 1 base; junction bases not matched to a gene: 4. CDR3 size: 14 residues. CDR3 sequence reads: CASKKGQGNTEAFF. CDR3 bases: TGTGCCAGCAAGAAGGGACAGGGGAACACTGAAGCTTTCTTT.

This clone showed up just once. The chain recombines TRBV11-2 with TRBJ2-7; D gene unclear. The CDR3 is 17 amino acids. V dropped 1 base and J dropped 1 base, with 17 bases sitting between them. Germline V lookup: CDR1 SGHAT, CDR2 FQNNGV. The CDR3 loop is CASSLGALPGQSYEQYF. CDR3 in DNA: TGTGCCAGCAGCTTAGGAGCTTTACCGGGCCAGTCCTACGAGCAGTACTTC.

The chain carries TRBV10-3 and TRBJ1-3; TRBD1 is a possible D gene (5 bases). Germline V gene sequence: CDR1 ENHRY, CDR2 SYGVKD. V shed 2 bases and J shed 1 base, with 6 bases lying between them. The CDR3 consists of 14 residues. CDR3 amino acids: CAISEGGSGNTIYF. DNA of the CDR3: TGTGCCATCAGTGAGGGGGGGTCTGGAAACACCATATATTTT.